This entry is about one TCR beta chain. A single record per CDR3 protein comes from TCRdb applying MiXCR to the 5' RACE reads. Of about 340,000 distinct CDR3 sequences listed, approximately 13% are singletons. The record originates from a study of T cells after yellow fever vaccination. CDR1 and CDR2 from the germline V gene are LGHNA and YNFKEQ. The germline V and J ends were trimmed by 0 bases and 10 bases, with 4 bases remaining between them. The CDR3 is 11 amino acids. The chain has TRBV4-2 and TRBJ2-1, with unresolved D. The TCR comes from a man aged 18 to 35 who received the YFV17D yellow fever vaccine. The starting material was CD4+ T cells sorted from PBMCs, obtained 15 days after the yellow fever booster vaccination. CDR3 sequence: CASSQEKEQFF. In nucleotides, the CDR3 is TGTGCCAGCAGCCAAGAAAAGGAGCAGTTCTTC.